The present T cell receptor beta chain was sequenced within a study of T cells after yellow fever vaccination. Germline CDR1 is SGHDT and CDR2 is YYEEEE. The CDR3 length is 15 residues. The V and J ends lost 5 bases and 7 bases, in that order; junction bases with no gene match: 8. This clonotype was observed a handful of times. MiXCR was run by TCRdb on the 5' RACE reads, yielding one entry per CDR3 protein. The data hold 300,000 to 400,000 distinct CDR3 sequences, with about 6.2% observed a single time. This sequence originates from a man under 40 who received the YFV17D yellow fever vaccine. The material sequenced was PBMCs, taken 5 days after the yellow fever booster vaccination. The chain has TRBV5-6 and TRBJ2-1, with TRBD2 matching 11 bases. The chain's CDR3 is CASSAPGTSGNEQFF. CDR3 in DNA: TGTGCCAGCAGTGCCCCCGGGACTAGCGGAAATGAGCAGTTCTTC.